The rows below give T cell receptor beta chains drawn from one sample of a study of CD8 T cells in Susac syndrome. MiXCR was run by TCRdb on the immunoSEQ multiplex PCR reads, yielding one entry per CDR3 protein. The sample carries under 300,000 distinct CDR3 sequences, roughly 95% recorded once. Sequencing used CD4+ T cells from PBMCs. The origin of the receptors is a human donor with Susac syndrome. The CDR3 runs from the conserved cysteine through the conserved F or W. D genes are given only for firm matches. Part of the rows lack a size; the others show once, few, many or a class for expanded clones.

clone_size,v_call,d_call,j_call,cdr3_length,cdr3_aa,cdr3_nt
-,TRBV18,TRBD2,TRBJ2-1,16,CASSLRTSGTFNEQFF,TGTGCCAGCTCACTTCGGACTAGCGGGACGTTCAATGAGCAGTTCTTC
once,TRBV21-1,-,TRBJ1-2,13,CASTGHLDYGYTF,TGTGCCAGCACGGGACACCTGGACTATGGCTACACCTTC
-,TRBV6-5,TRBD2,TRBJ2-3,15,CASSYSAGGRDTQYF,TGTGCCAGCAGTTACTCGGCGGGAGGAAGGGATACGCAGTATTTT
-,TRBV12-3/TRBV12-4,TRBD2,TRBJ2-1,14,CASRLAGGRNEQFF,TGTGCCAGCCGCTTAGCGGGAGGTAGGAATGAGCAGTTCTTC
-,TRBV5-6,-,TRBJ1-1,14,CASSLNLRFAGAFF,TGTGCCAGCAGCTTGAATTTGAGGTTTGCGGGGGCTTTCTTT
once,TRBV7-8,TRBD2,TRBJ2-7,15,CASSRGRGLSYEQYF,TGTGCCAGCAGCCGAGGGAGGGGCCTTTCCTACGAGCAGTACTTC
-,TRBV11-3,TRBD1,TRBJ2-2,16,CASRPTGTGSTGELFF,TGTGCCAGCAGGCCGACCGGGACAGGGAGCACCGGGGAGCTGTTTTTT
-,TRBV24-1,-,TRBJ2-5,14,CATSDPSYGETQYF,TGTGCCACCAGTGACCCCTCTTATGGGGAGACCCAGTACTTC
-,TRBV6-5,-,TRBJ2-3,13,CASRARGPDTQYF,TGTGCCAGCAGAGCCAGGGGCCCAGATACGCAGTATTTT
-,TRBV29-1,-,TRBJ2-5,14,CSVRTHSDQETQYF,TGCAGCGTCCGAACCCACAGCGACCAAGAGACCCAGTACTTC
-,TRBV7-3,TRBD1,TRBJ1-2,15,CASSLTGDSRESYTF,TGTGCCAGCAGCTTAACGGGGGACAGTCGAGAGAGCTACACCTTC
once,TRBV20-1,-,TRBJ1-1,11,CSAAGSTEAFF,TGCAGTGCGGCAGGGAGCACTGAAGCTTTCTTT
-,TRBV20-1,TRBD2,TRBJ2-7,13,CSGRGTSVSEQYF,TGCAGTGGGAGGGGGACTAGCGTGTCCGAGCAGTACTTC
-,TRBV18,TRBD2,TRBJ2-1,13,CASSQTERGEQFF,TGTGCCAGCTCACAAACGGAGCGGGGCGAGCAGTTCTTC
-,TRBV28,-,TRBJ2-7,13,CASSFPNKYEQYF,TGTGCCAGCAGTTTCCCTAACAAGTACGAGCAGTACTTC
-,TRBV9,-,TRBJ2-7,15,CASSVGRLQTYEQYF,TGTGCCAGCAGCGTAGGGCGTTTGCAGACCTACGAGCAGTACTTC
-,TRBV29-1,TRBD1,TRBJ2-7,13,CSVLGQRSYEQYF,TGCAGCGTTTTGGGACAGCGGTCCTACGAGCAGTACTTC
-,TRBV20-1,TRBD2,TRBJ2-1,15,CSARTRLAGSSEQFF,TGCAGTGCTAGGACGAGGCTAGCGGGATCCTCTGAGCAGTTCTTC
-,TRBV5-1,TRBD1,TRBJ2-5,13,CASSPGGVRHQYF,TGCGCCAGCAGCCCAGGGGGCGTCCGACACCAGTACTTC
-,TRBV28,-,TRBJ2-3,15,CASSPPGVWTDTQYF,TGTGCCAGCAGCCCCCCGGGTGTATGGACAGATACGCAGTATTTT
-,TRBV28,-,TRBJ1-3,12,CASSSQGNTIYF,TGTGCCAGCAGTTCCCAGGGAAACACCATATATTTT
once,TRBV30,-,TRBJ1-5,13,CAWKGTSNQPQHF,TGTGCCTGGAAAGGGACCAGCAATCAGCCCCAGCATTTT
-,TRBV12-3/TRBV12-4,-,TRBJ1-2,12,CASSLGPGGYTF,TGTGCCAGCAGTCTAGGGCCAGGGGGCTACACCTTC
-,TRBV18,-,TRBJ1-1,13,CASSPGQNTEAFF,TGTGCCAGCAGCCCCGGACAGAACACTGAAGCTTTCTTT
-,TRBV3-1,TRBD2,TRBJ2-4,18,CASSQGWRGSTAKNIQYF,TGTGCCAGCAGCCAAGGCTGGCGGGGGTCCACGGCCAAAAACATTCAGTACTTC
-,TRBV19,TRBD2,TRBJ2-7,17,CASSIPAGGGSYYEQYF,TGTGCCAGTAGTATTCCGGCCGGTGGCGGGAGTTATTACGAGCAGTACTTC
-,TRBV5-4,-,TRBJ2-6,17,CASSGKTGNSGANVLTF,TGTGCCAGCAGCGGGAAGACAGGAAACTCTGGGGCCAACGTCCTGACTTTC
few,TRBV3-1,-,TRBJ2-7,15,CASSHGTVSSYEQYF,TGTGCCAGCAGCCACGGGACTGTGAGCTCCTACGAGCAGTACTTC
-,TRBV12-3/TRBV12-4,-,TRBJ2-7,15,CASSPEPLVSYEQYF,TGTGCCAGCAGTCCCGAGCCGTTGGTTTCCTACGAGCAGTACTTC
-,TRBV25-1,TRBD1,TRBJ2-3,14,CASNDRGPGDTQYF,TGTGCCAGCAACGACAGGGGGCCGGGAGATACGCAGTATTTT
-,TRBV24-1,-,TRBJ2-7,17,CATSGPSVRWRSSEQYF,TGTGCCACCAGTGGCCCCTCCGTCCGTTGGAGGAGTAGCGAGCAGTACTTC
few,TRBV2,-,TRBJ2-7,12,CASSATSYEQYF,TGTGCCAGCAGTGCTACCTCCTACGAGCAGTACTTC
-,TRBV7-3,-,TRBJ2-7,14,CASSLQGTTDEQYF,TGTGCCAGCAGCTTACAAGGGACAACGGACGAGCAGTACTTC
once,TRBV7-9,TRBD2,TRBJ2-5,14,CASSLLAAEETQYF,TGTGCCAGCAGCTTACTAGCGGCAGAAGAGACCCAGTACTTC
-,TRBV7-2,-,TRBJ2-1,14,CASSPGTASRGQFF,TGTGCCAGCAGCCCCGGGACCGCCTCGAGGGGGCAGTTCTTC
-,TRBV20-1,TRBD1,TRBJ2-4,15,CSASLPTGGSDIQYF,TGCAGTGCTAGCCTACCGACAGGGGGCTCTGACATTCAGTACTTC